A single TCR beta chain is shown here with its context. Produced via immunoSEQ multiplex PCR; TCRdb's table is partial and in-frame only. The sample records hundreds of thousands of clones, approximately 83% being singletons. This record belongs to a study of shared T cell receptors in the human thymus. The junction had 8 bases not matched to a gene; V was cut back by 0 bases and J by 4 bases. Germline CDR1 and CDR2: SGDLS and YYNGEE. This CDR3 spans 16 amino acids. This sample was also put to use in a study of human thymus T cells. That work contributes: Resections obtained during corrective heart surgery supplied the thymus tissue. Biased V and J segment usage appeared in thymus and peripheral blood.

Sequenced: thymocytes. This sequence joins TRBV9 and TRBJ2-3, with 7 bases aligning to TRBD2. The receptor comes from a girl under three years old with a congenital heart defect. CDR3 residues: CASSVGPAGMSDTQYF. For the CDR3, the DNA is TGTGCCAGCAGCGTAGGGCCAGCGGGGATGTCAGATACGCAGTATTTT.